The 7 T cell receptor beta chains listed next were all sequenced from one sample in a study of blood T cells in healthy people across ages. A second 7 to 11 cycle PCR used barcoded and J-beta primers. TCRdb passed the 5' RACE reads through MiXCR, listing each CDR3 protein once. Of about 640,000 distinct CDR3 sequences listed, about 30% are singletons. The sequencing sample was made of blood. The receptors derive from an elderly woman in good health.

At least ten counts were recorded for this clonotype. A much larger clone sits a single nucleotide away, making a read error possible. CDR3 bases: TGTGCCAGCAGTGAATGGGTCGGGGGAGCAGATACGCAGTATTTT. Protein sequence: CASSEWVGGADTQYF. The J gene is TRBJ2-3, the V gene TRBV25-1, with a possible D match to TRBD2 (6 bases). The V gene's germline CDR1 is MGHDK and CDR2 SYGVNS. V gave up 1 base and J gave up 4 bases, with 12 bases separating them. The CDR3 runs to 15 residues.

Regarding this clonotype: A much larger clone differs by one base, so this may be a read error. The rearrangement uses TRBV7-2 and TRBJ2-3, with 8 bases matching TRBD2. This CDR3 contains 14 residues. After removal of 1 base from V and 6 bases from J, the junction contained 3 bases not matched to a gene. Germline V gene lookup returns CDR1 SGHTA and CDR2 FQGNSA. The DNA of the CDR3 is TGTGCCAGCAGCTTAGATCCGGGGGGGGATACGCAGTATTTT. Translating gives CASSLDPGGDTQYF.

This clonotype was found many times. This rearrangement joins TRBV20-1 to TRBJ1-6; maybe TRBD1 (5 bases). Trimming left V 0 bases short and J 10 bases short, with 13 bases between. The CDR3 sequence is 14 residues long. CDR1 and CDR2 (germline): DFQATT, SNEGSKA (reference sequence). In DNA form, the CDR3 reads TGCAGTGCTAGAGATATCCAGGGACGATCACCCCTCCACTTT. It is translated as CSARDIQGRSPLHF.

This clonotype was counted only a few times. The chain combines TRBV2 with TRBJ2-2, with 7 positions matching TRBD2. The CDR3 covers 14 residues. V was pared by 6 bases and J by 0 bases, with 1 base of the junction left unmatched. Germline loops: CDR1 SNHLY, CDR2 FYNNEI. CDR3 bases: TGTGCCAGCAGCGGGGGGTCGAACACCGGGGAGCTGTTTTTT. This gives the protein CASSGGSNTGELFF.

This clonotype was observed many times. For the CDR3, the DNA is TGCAGTGCTGGCGGCGTGGCGGAAAACATTCAGTACTTC. It translates to CSAGGVAENIQYF. This sequence joins TRBV20-1 and TRBJ2-4; D ambiguous. There are 13 residues in the CDR3. Germline lookup yields CDR1 DFQATT and CDR2 SNEGSKA (reference sequence). Trimming stripped 5 bases from V and 5 bases from J, with 13 bases between.

This clonotype was detected many times. The chain carries TRBV5-5 and TRBJ1-2, with TRBD1 as a possible D gene (5 bases). Trimming shortened V by 1 base and J by 8 bases, and 12 bases separated the two germline ends. Germline lookup yields CDR1 SGHKS and CDR2 YYEKEE (reference sequence). CDR3 length: 13 amino acids. CDR3 in DNA: TGTGCCAGCAGCTTGCGGGGGTCGGGAGGCTACACCTTC. It specifies CASSLRGSGGYTF.

This clonotype was detected only a few times. The rearrangement uses TRBV5-6 and TRBJ1-1, with 7 bases lining up with TRBD1. This CDR3 comprises 16 residues. V dropped 2 bases and J dropped 0; count of bases not matched to a gene: 7. From germline, CDR1 is SGHDT and CDR2 YYEEEE. In DNA, the CDR3 is TGTGCCAGCAGCTTCACAGGCAGGGGGGTGAACACTGAAGCTTTCTTT. Protein sequence: CASSFTGRGVNTEAFF.